These 27 T cell receptor beta chains came from one sample sequenced in a study of Graves' ophthalmopathy and Graves' hyperthyroidism. RNA transcripts served as template for amplifying TCR beta CDR3 sequences. HTBI primers primed a first-round RT-PCR, and a second-round multiplex PCR followed. TCRdb processed the multiplex PCR reads anew with MiXCR; each CDR3 protein has one entry. The repertoire consists of 450,000 or so distinct CDR3 sequences, with around an eighth occurring once and the leading ten covering over 8%. Sequencing was performed on blood. All receptors derive from a woman aged 25-40 years with Graves' ophthalmopathy.

The V and J genes are TRBV27 and TRBJ2-7, with D possibly TRBD1 on 6 matching bases. V was cut by 4 bases and J by 2 bases, with 12 bases left in between. The CDR3 covers 14 residues. Germline V gene lookup returns CDR1 MNHEY and CDR2 SMNVEV (reference sequence). CDR3 DNA sequence: TGTGCCAGCAGTTATGACAGGTTGCCCTACGAGCAGTACTTC. It translates to CASSYDRLPYEQYF.

This clonotype was counted at least ten times. This chain uses TRBV10-3 with TRBJ1-5; a weak D match, TRBD1 (5 bases). V gave up 3 bases and J gave up 1 base, with 7 bases separating them. Per germline, CDR1 ENHRY and CDR2 SYGVKD. This CDR3 region has 14 residues. CDR3 in DNA: TGTGCCATCAGTGACAGGGAGAGCAATCAGCCCCAGCATTTT. The encoded protein is CAISDRESNQPQHF.

Many counts were recorded for this clonotype. This chain links TRBV3-1 with TRBJ2-7, with D possibly TRBD1 on 5 matching bases. V lost 0 bases to trimming and J lost 9 bases, with 15 bases between them. Germline V gives CDR1 LGHDT, CDR2 YNNKEL (reference sequence). This CDR3 has 14 residues. CDR3 residues: CASSQDTRFQGQYF. The CDR3 DNA sequence: TGTGCCAGCAGCCAAGATACGAGGTTCCAGGGGCAGTACTTC.

This clonotype was seen at least ten times. V usage is TRBV28 and J usage is TRBJ1-2, with TRBD1 matching over 9 bases. This CDR3 is 14 amino acids long. V lost 7 bases to trimming and J lost 4 bases; unmatched junction nucleotides: 7. Germline CDR1 reads MDHEN; CDR2 reads SYDVKM. CDR3: CASTRTGEVYGYTF. CDR3 sequence (DNA): TGTGCCAGCACCCGGACAGGGGAAGTCTATGGCTACACCTTC.

This clonotype was found many times. This chain uses TRBV20-1 with TRBJ1-1; D remains ambiguous. Looked up from germline, CDR1 is DFQATT and CDR2 is SNEGSKA (reference sequence). Trimming removed 2 bases at V and 1 base at J, with 14 bases between. CDR3 size: 15 residues. CDR3 DNA: TGCAGTGCTAGACGTAAGGGCGCTACGAACACTGAAGCTTTCTTT. The encoded protein is CSARRKGATNTEAFF.

This clonotype was observed at least ten times. This rearrangement joins TRBV25-1 to TRBJ1-1; D is unclear. Trimming took off 7 bases at V and 4 bases at J, with 13 bases between the two ends. The length of the CDR3 is 13 residues. Germline V gene lookup returns CDR1 MGHDK and CDR2 SYGVNS. CDR3 DNA sequence: TGTGCCAGCACTCTAGCCTCATCCACTGAAGCTTTCTTT. This codes for CASTLASSTEAFF.

The CDR3, as DNA: TGTGCCAGCAGCGTTTCGGGGTCTAAATGGCCCCAGCATTTT. Its translation is CASSVSGSKWPQHF. The gene calls are TRBV9 and TRBJ1-5; D is unresolved. V was clipped by 2 bases and J by 9 bases, with 15 bases between them. Germline CDR1 is SGDLS and CDR2 is YYNGEE. The CDR3 has 14 residues. The entire variable domain, with the rest obtained from reference TRBV9 and TRBJ1-5, is as follows: DSGVTQTPKHLITATGQRVTLRCSPRSGDLSVYWYQQSLDQGLQFLIQYYNGEERAKGNILERFSAQQFPDLHSELNLSSLELGDSALYFCASSVSGSKWPQHFGDGTRLSIL.

This clonotype was detected many times. The chain is built from TRBV10-3 and TRBJ1-6, with 8 positions matching TRBD1. The germline gives CDR1 ENHRY, CDR2 SYGVKD. Unmatched junction bases numbered 6, after V lost 0 bases and J lost 8 bases. CDR3 size: 16 residues. The CDR3 sequence is CAISESADRDYSPLHF. For the CDR3, the DNA is TGTGCCATCAGTGAGTCGGCGGACAGGGATTATTCACCCCTCCACTTT.

At least ten counts were recorded for this clonotype. The rearrangement joins TRBV12-3 or TRBV12-4 to TRBJ2-5; D gene ambiguous. With 6 bases removed from V and 5 bases from J, the gap between germline ends came to 7 bases. This CDR3 is 11 amino acids long. The CDR3 DNA reads TGTGCCAGCAGCTCGGCTGAGACCCAGTACTTC. Protein: CASSSAETQYF.

This clonotype occurred many times. The rearrangement links TRBV19 to TRBJ1-1; D uncertain. Germline V lookup: CDR1 LNHDA, CDR2 SQIVND (reference sequence). V lost 5 bases and J 3 bases, leaving 13 bases between the germline ends. This CDR3 has 14 residues. CDR3: CASSGRPGYTEAFF. The CDR3 DNA follows: TGTGCCAGTAGTGGGAGACCTGGCTACACTGAAGCTTTCTTT.

In this sample, this clonotype turned up many times. The chain links TRBV6-1 to TRBJ2-5, with TRBD1 matching 12 bases. In germline, CDR1 is MNHNS, CDR2 SASEGT. This CDR3 has 19 amino acids. With V trimmed by 0 bases and J by 1 base, 9 bases remained unmatched. CDR3 nucleotides: TGTGCCAGCAGTGAAGCGGGGACAGGGGGCCCGGGGCCCCAAGAGACCCAGTACTTC. It is translated as CASSEAGTGGPGPQETQYF.

In the case of this clonotype: A much larger clone lies a single base off, so this may be a read error. J is TRBJ1-1 and V is TRBV27; D may be TRBD1 (5 bases). The CDR3 has 17 amino acids. Trimming cost V 5 bases and J 4 bases, with 23 bases left between them. Germline CDR1 and CDR2: MNHEY and SMNVEV (reference sequence). The chain's CDR3 is CASSPPPQRRGITEAFF. The CDR3 nucleotides are TGTGCCAGCAGTCCCCCTCCTCAGAGGCGGGGGATCACTGAAGCTTTCTTT.

Concerning this clonotype itself: A much bigger clone sits one base away, suggesting this may be a read error. The DNA for the CDR3 is TGTGCCAGTAGCACGCGGACACCTGGGGACAACGTCCTGACTTTC. Protein product: CASSTRTPGDNVLTF. The chain combines TRBV19 with TRBJ2-6, with D possibly being TRBD1 (5 bases). The CDR3 contains 15 residues. CDR1 and CDR2 from the germline V gene are LNHDA and SQIVND (reference sequence).

This clonotype has more than one count but fewer than ten. A much larger clone differs from this one at a single base, so this may be a read error. This chain connects TRBV19 to TRBJ1-5; 10 bases map to TRBD1. Germline V gene lookup returns CDR1 LNHDA and CDR2 SQIVND (reference sequence). V was pared by 3 bases and J by 7 bases, with 6 bases of the junction left unmatched. This CDR3 comprises 15 residues. The CDR3, as DNA: TGTGCCAGTAGTATGACAGGGGGCTCATGGCAGCCCCAGCATTTT. This codes for CASSMTGGSWQPQHF.

This clonotype was counted ten times or more. The rearrangement links TRBV6-5 to TRBJ2-7; D is uncertain. The V gene's germline CDR1 is MNHEY and CDR2 SVGAGI. V dropped 0 bases and J dropped 3 bases, with 15 bases sitting between them. The CDR3 consists of 16 residues. The CDR3 here is CASSYSTPPRSYEQYF. The DNA for the CDR3 is TGTGCCAGCAGTTACTCCACTCCGCCGAGGAGCTACGAGCAGTACTTC.

This clonotype showed up many times. The V gene is TRBV12-3 or TRBV12-4, the J gene TRBJ1-5, with TRBD1 matching over 8 bases. The CDR3 length is 16 residues. Trimming took 3 bases from V and 8 from J; bases not matched to a gene: 12. The CDR3 nucleotides read TGTGCCAGCAGTTTGGAACTCCGACAGGGGCTAGAGCCCCAGCATTTT. The encoded protein is CASSLELRQGLEPQHF.

This clonotype was counted many times. This sequence joins TRBV12-3 or TRBV12-4 and TRBJ1-6; D is unclear. This CDR3 comprises 15 residues. Trimming stripped 4 bases from V and 8 bases from J, with 15 bases between. Here the CDR3 reads CASSSLGGYHSPLHF. CDR3 DNA: TGTGCCAGCAGTTCCCTAGGCGGGTATCATTCACCCCTCCACTTT.

This clonotype showed up many times. The chain joins TRBV2 to TRBJ1-1; D unclear. Trimming stripped 6 bases from V and 1 base from J, with 6 bases between. Germline loops: CDR1 SNHLY, CDR2 FYNNEI. The CDR3 contains 12 residues. CDR3 sequence reads: CASRYANTEAFF. The CDR3 bases are TGTGCCAGCAGGTATGCGAACACTGAAGCTTTCTTT. Variable domain in full (rest from reference TRBV2 and TRBJ1-1): EPEVTQTPSHQVTQMGQEVILRCVPISNHLYFYWYRQILGQKVEFLVSFYNNEISEKSEIFDDQFSVERPDGSNFTLKIRSTKLEDSAMYFCASRYANTEAFFGQGTRLTVV.

This chain links TRBV7-8 with TRBJ1-5; the D is unclear. The germline V and J ends were trimmed by 1 base and 7 bases, with 11 bases remaining between them. Germline-derived CDR1 and CDR2 are SGHVS and FQNEAQ. The CDR3 extends over 14 amino acids. The CDR3 nucleotides are TGTGCCAGCAGCTTAGAGATGCATGCGCAGCCCCAGCATTTT. Translating gives CASSLEMHAQPQHF.

This clonotype occurred many times. V is TRBV2 and J is TRBJ2-2; D gene ambiguous. This CDR3 contains 11 residues. In germline, CDR1 is SNHLY, CDR2 FYNNEI. V was trimmed by 3 bases and J by 7 bases, leaving 3 bases between them. CDR3 region: CASSEGGELFF. The CDR3 DNA is TGTGCCAGCAGTGAGGGCGGGGAGCTGTTTTTT.

This clonotype was observed a handful of times. The V and J genes are TRBV12-3 or TRBV12-4 and TRBJ1-5; 9 bases line up with TRBD1. The CDR3 has 15 amino acids. J lost 4 bases, V lost 6 bases, and 7 bases had no gene match. The DNA for the CDR3 is TGTGCCAGCAGCCTTAGACAGGGGGTTAATCAGCCCCAGCATTTT. Amino acids: CASSLRQGVNQPQHF.

This clonotype was detected a few times. The chain uses TRBV30 and TRBJ2-7; D call uncertain. V was clipped by 4 bases and J by 3 bases, with 19 bases between them. Per germline, CDR1 GTSNPN and CDR2 SVGIG (reference sequence). This CDR3 is built from 15 residues. CDR3 residues: CAWTIKLGSLYEQYF. The CDR3 nucleotides are TGTGCCTGGACCATTAAATTGGGCAGCCTCTACGAGCAGTACTTC.

Regarding this clonotype: A clone one base away is much larger, so this may be a read error. The rearrangement uses TRBV6-1 and TRBJ1-1, with a possible D match to TRBD1 (5 bases). Germline V CDR1 and CDR2: MNHNS, SASEGT. The CDR3 extends over 12 amino acids. V was cut by 6 bases and J by 5 bases, with 10 bases left in between. CDR3 sequence: CASSGHVTEAFF. CDR3 DNA: TGTGCCAGCAGCGGACACGTGACTGAAGCTTTCTTT.

This clonotype was detected many times. This rearrangement joins TRBV20-1 to TRBJ2-5; TRBD2 is a possible D gene (7 bases). There are 14 residues in the CDR3. V shed 6 bases and J shed 3 bases, with 17 bases lying between them. Germline V gene lookup returns CDR1 DFQATT and CDR2 SNEGSKA (reference sequence). This chain's CDR3 is CSARSGTPKETQYF. CDR3 DNA: TGCAGTGCCAGGAGCGGGACACCCAAAGAGACCCAGTACTTC.

This clonotype was seen repeatedly, ten times or more. The CDR3: CASSSAAAPSGNTIYF. For the CDR3, the DNA is TGTGCCAGCAGTTCGGCCGCCGCCCCCTCTGGAAACACCATATATTTT. The chain carries TRBV6-5 and TRBJ1-3; the D is unclear. Trimming removed 4 bases from V and 0 bases from J, with 13 bases in between. This CDR3 is 16 amino acids long. CDR1 is MNHEY and CDR2 is SVGAGI in the germline V gene.

Many counts were recorded for this clonotype. J is TRBJ1-6 and V is TRBV30; no definite D call. CDR1 is GTSNPN and CDR2 is SVGIG in the germline V gene (reference sequence). Trimming stripped 7 bases from V and 11 bases from J, with 6 bases between. The CDR3 length is 9 residues. The CDR3 is CAFGPPLHF. The CDR3 DNA follows: TGTGCCTTCGGCCCACCCCTCCACTTT.

This clonotype was found many times. The chain is built from TRBV6-1 and TRBJ2-1; the D gene is possibly TRBD2 (6 bases). There are 14 residues in the CDR3. Germline loops: CDR1 MNHNS, CDR2 SASEGT. The germline V and J ends were trimmed by 6 bases and 3 bases, with 12 bases remaining between them. The CDR3: CASRRRDRYNEQFF. As DNA, the CDR3 is TGTGCCAGCAGGCGGAGGGATCGCTACAATGAGCAGTTCTTC.